This T cell receptor (beta chain) appears in the sequencing data of a study of early T cells in non-severe SARS-CoV-2 infection (dated by TCRdb to about 2021). General notes on the study: Bulk RNA from unsorted whole blood was used for TCR sequencing, so alpha and beta chains could not be paired.

Set within a cohort of healthcare workers in London, UK, this nested case-control study involved weekly PCR testing of nasopharyngeal swabs along with blood sampling. Healthcare workers were enrolled in the week of the UK lockdown, from 23 to 31 March 2020, and were followed every week for up to 16 weeks. The library was made by 5' RACE. Sequencing was performed on a NextSeq 500. Unique molecular identifiers were attached to individual cDNA molecules in the TCR library protocol so that sequencing error and PCR bias could be corrected. TCR alpha and beta chains were both sequenced, and the abundances of alpha and beta sequences in each sample were closely correlated with each other. The authors' pipeline ran thus. Decombinator V4 was used to annotate the V gene, J gene and CDR3 of the TCR sequences. TCRs were defined as expanded if a significant change between any two time points was detected under a Poisson model with p below 0.0001. TCR abundances were normalised to the total number of TCRs sequenced in each sample and reported as counts per million. TRAV1-2 paired with TRAJ12, TRAJ20 or TRAJ33 defined MAIT TCRs, while TRAV10 paired with TRAJ18 defined iNKT TCRs. VDJdb, accessed 1 November 2021, was searched for CMV, EBV and SARS-CoV-2 annotated TCRs, with TCRs annotated for multiple antigens excluded. The public reads were quality trimmed at Q25 with fastp and then assembled into clones with MiXCR by TCRdb, keeping productive beta chains. Rows are unified per CDR3 protein, each entry keeping the most common DNA and genes. TCRdb's processing, not the authors', yielded these V and J calls. This sample is represented by under 85,000 distinct CDR3 sequences; more than 9.5% of them were singletons. Jointly, the top ten make up 4.5% to 7% of the sample.

What the work shows at the level of the full study, not this receptor alone: VDJdb matching was skewed toward anti-spike CD8 responses and likely underestimated virus-specific expansions by missing private and CD4 specificities.

Taken from the germline V gene, the CDR1 and CDR2 loops are LGHNA and YSLEER. Including the terminal cysteine and phenylalanine, the CDR3 comprises 14 residues. Here the CDR3 DNA is all that survives: 42 bases in frame from base 1. Ends trimmed: V by 2 bases, J by 7 bases; bases unmatched to a gene: 5. This clonotype was observed a few times. It has no known antigen specificity. The input lacks base qualities; no much larger clone sits a single base away. The sequence derives from an adult who was a healthcare worker with PCR-confirmed SARS-CoV-2 infection or an uninfected control (not recorded which). The specimen comprised whole blood, sampled at baseline. The chain was built from TRBV4-3 and TRBJ1-2; 9 bases in the middle match TRBD1. In nucleotides, the sequence is TGCGCCAGCAGCCAAATACAGGGGGCCACTGGCTACACCTTC. This translates into CASSQIQGATGYTF.